This T cell receptor beta chain was obtained from a study of graft-versus-host responses after intestinal transplantation. As to this clone: Its antigen remains unknown.

Sequencing was performed with immunoSEQ multiplex PCR; in TCRdb, only in-frame clones are kept and a portion is missing. The sample includes 70,000 to 95,000 clones, around 90% of them seen just once. The CDR3 runs 12 residues. The chain uses TRBV12-1 and TRBJ1-5. TRBV12-1 counts as a pseudogene. Sequenced here: unstimulated CD4+ T cells sorted from spleen or lymph node cells, sampled before intestinal transplant. The clonotype originates from a human donor who received an intestinal transplant. CDR3 region: CASSFRGQPQHF. As DNA, the CDR3 is TGTGCCAGCAGCTTTCGGGGTCAGCCCCAGCATTTT.